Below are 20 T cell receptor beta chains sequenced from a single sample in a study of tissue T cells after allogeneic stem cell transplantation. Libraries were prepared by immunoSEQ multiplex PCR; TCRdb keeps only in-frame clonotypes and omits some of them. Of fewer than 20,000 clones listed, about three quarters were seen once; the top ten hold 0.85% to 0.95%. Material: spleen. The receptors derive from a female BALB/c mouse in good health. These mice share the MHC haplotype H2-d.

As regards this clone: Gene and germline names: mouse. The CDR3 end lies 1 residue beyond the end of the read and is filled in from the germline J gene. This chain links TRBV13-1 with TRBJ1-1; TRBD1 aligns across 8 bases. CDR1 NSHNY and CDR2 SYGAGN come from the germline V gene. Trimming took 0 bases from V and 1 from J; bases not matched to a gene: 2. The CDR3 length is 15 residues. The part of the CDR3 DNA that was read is TGTGCCAGCAGTGATGCACAGGGGGGAAACACAGAAGTCTTC. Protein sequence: CASSDAQGGNTEVF. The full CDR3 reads CASSDAQGGNTEVFF.

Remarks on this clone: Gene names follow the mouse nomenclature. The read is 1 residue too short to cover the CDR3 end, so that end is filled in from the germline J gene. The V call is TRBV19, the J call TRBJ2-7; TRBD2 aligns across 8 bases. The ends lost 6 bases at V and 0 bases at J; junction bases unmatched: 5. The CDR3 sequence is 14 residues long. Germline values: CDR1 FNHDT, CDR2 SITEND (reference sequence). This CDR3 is CASTATGVSYEQYF. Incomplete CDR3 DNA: TGTGCCAGCACCGCGACTGGGGTCTCCTATGAACAGTAC.

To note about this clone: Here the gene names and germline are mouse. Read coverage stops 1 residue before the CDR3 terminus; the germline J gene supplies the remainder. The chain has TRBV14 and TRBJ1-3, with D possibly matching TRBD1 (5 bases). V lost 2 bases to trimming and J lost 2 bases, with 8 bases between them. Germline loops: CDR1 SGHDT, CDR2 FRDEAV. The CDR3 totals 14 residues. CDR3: CASSFEGTGNTLYF. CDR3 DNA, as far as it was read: TGTGCCAGCAGTTTTGAGGGGACTGGAAATACGCTCTAT.

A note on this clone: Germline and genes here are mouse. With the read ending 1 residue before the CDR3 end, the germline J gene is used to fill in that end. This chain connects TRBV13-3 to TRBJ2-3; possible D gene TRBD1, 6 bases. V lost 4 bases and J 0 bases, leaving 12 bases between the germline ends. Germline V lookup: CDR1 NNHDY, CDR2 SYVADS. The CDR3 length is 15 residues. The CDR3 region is CASSPGTSSAETLYF. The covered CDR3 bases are TGTGCCAGCAGTCCCGGGACATCTAGTGCAGAAACGCTGTAT.

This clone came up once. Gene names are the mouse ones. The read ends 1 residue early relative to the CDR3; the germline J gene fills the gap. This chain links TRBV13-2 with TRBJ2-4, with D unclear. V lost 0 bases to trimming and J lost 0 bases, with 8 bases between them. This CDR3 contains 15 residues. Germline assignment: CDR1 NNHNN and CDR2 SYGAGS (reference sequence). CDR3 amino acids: CASGDAVASQNTLYF. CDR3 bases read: TGTGCCAGCGGTGATGCAGTGGCTAGTCAAAACACCTTGTAC.

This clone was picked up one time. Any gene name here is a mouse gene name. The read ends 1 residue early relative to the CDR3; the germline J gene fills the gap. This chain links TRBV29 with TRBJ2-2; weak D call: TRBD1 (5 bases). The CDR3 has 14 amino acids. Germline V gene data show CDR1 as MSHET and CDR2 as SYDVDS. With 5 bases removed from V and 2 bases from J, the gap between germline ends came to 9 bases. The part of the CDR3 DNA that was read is TGTGCTAGCAGTCCAGGGAAGAACACCGGGCAGCTCTAC. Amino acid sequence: CASSPGKNTGQLY. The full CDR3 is CASSPGKNTGQLYF.

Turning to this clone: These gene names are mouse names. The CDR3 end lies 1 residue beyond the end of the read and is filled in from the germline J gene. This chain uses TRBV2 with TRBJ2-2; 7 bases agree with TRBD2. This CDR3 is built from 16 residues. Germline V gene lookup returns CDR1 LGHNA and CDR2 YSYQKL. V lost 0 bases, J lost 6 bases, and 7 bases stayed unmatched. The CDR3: CASSQDLLGVAGQLYF. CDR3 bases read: TGTGCCAGCAGCCAAGATCTGCTGGGGGTCGCCGGGCAGCTCTAC.

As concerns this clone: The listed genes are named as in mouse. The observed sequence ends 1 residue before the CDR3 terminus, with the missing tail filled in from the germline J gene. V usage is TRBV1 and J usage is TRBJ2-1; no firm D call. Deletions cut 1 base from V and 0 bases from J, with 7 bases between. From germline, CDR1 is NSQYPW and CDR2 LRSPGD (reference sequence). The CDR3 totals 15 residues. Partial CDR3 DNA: TGCACCTGCAGTGCAGGGCAAAATAACTATGCTGAGCAGTTC. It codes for CTCSAGQNNYAEQF. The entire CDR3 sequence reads CTCSAGQNNYAEQFF. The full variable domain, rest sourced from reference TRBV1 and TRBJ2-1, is VTLLEQNPRWRLVPRGQAVNLRCILKNSQYPWMSWYQQDLQKQLQWLFTLRSPGDKEVKSLPGADYLATRVTDTELRLQVANMSQGRTLYCTCSAGQNNYAEQFFGPGTRLTVL.

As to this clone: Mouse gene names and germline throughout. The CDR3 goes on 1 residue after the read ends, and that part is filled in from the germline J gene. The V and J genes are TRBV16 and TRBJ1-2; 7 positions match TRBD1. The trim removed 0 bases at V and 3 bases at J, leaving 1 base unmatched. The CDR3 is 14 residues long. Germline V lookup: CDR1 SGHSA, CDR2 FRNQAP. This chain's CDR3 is CASSLDTGDSDYTF. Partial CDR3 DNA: TGTGCAAGCAGCTTAGATACAGGGGACTCCGACTACACC.

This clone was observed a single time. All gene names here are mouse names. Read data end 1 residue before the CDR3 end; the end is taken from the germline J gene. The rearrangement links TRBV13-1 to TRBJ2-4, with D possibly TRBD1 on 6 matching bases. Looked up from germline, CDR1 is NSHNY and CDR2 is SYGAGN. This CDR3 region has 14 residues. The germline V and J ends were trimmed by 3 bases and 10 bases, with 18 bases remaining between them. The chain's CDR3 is CASSGPSGVGPLYF. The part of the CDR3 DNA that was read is TGTGCCAGCAGTGGCCCCTCAGGGGTGGGTCCCTTGTAC.

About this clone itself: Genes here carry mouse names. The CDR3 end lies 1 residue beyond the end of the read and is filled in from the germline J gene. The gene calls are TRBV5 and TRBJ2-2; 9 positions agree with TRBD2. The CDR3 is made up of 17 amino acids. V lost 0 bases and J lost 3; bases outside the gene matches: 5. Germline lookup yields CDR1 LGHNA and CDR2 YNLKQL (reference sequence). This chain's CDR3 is CASSQESGGADTGQLYF. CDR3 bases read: TGTGCCAGCAGCCAAGAAAGTGGGGGGGCGGACACCGGGCAGCTCTAC.

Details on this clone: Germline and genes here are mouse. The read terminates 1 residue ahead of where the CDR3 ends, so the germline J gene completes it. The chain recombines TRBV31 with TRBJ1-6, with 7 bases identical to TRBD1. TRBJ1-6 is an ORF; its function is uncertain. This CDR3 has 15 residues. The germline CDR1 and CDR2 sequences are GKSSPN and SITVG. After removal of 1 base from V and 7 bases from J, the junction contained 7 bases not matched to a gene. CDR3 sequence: CAWSPPGTVNSPLYF. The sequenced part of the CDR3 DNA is TGTGCCTGGAGTCCCCCCGGGACAGTAAATTCGCCCCTCTAC.

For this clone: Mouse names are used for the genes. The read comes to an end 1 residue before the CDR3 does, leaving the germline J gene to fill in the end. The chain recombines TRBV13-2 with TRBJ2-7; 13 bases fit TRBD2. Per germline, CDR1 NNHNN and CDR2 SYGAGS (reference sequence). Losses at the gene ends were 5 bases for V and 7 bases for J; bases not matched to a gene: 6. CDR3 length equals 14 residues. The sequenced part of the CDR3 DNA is TGTGCCAGCGGGAGGACTGGGGGGGCGGGGGAACAGTAC. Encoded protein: CASGRTGGAGEQY. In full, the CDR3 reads CASGRTGGAGEQYF.

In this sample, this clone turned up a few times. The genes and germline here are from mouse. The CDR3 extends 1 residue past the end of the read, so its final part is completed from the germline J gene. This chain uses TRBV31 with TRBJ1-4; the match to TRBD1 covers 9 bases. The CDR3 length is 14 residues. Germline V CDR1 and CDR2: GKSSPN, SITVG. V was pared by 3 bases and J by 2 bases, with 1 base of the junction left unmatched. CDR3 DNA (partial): TGTGCCTGGAGAGGGACAGGGTCCAACGAAAGATTATTT. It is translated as CAWRGTGSNERLF. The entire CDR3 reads CAWRGTGSNERLFF.

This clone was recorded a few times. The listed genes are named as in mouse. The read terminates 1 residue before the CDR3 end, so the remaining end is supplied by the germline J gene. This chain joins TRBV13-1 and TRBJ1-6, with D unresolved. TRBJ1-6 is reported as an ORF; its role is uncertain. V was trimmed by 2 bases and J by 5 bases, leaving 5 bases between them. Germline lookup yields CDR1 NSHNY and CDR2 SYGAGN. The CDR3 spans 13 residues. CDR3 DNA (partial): TGTGCCAGCAGTGAAGGGAATAATTCGCCCCTCTAC. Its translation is CASSEGNNSPLY. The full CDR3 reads CASSEGNNSPLYF.

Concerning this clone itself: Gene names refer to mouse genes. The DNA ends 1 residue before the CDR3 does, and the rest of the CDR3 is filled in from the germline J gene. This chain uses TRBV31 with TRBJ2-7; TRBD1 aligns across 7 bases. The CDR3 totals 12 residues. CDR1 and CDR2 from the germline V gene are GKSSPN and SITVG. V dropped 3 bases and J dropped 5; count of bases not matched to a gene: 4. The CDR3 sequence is CAWSLGTDEQYF. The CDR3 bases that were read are TGTGCCTGGAGCCTCGGGACAGATGAACAGTAC. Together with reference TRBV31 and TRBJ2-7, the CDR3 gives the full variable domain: AQTIHQWPVAEIKAVGSPLSLGCTIKGKSSPNLYWYWQATGGTLQQLFYSITVGQVESVVQLNLSASRPKDDQFILSTEKLLLSHSGFYLCAWSLGTDEQYFGPGTRLTVL.

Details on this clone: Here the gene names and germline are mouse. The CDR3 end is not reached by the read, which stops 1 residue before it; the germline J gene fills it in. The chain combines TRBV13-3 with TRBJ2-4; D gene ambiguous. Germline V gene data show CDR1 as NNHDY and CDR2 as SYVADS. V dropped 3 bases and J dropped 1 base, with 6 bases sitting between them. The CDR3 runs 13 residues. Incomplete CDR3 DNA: TGTGCCAGCAGTGGTTCAGGTCAAAACACCTTGTAC. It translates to CASSGSGQNTLY. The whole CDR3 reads CASSGSGQNTLYF.

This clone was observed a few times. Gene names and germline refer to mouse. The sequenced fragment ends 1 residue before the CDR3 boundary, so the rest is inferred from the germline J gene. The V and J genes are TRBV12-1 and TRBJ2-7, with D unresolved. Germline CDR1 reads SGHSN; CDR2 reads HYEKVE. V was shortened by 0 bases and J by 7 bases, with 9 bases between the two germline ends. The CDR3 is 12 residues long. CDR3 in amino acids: CASSLAGSEQYF. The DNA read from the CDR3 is TGTGCCAGCTCTCTCGCGGGAAGCGAACAGTAC.

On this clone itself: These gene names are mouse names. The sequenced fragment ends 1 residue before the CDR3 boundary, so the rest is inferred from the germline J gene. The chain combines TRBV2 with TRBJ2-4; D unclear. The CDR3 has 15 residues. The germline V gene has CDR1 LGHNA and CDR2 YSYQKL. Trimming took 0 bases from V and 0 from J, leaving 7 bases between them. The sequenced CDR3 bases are TGTGCCAGCAGCCAAGATAAATCTAGTCAAAACACCTTGTAC. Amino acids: CASSQDKSSQNTLY. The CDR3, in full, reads CASSQDKSSQNTLYF. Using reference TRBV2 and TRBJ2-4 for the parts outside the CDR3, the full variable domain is DPKIIQKPKYLVAVTGSEKILICEQYLGHNAMYWYRQSAKKPLEFMFSYSYQKLMDNQTASSRFQPQSSKKNHLDLQITALKPDDSATYFCASSQDKSSQNTLYFGAGTRLSVL.

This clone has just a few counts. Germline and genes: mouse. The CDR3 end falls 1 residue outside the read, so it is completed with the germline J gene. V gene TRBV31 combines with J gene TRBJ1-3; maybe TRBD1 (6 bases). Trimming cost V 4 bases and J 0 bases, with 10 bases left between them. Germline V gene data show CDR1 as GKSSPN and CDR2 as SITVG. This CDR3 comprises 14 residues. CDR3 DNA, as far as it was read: TGTGCCTGGAAAAACAGGGATTCTGGAAATACGCTCTAT. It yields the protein CAWKNRDSGNTLY. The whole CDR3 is CAWKNRDSGNTLYF.